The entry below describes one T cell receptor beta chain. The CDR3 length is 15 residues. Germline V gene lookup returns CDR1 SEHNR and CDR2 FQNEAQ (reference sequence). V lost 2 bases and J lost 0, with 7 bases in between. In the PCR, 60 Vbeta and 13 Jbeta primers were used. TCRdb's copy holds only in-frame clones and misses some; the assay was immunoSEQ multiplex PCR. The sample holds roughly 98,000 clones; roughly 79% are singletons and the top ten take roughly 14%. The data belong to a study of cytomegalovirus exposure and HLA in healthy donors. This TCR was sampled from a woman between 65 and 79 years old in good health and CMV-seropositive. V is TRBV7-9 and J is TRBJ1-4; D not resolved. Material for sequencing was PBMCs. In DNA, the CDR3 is TGTGCCAGCAGCTTACCCCAGTCAACTAATGAAAAACTGTTTTTT. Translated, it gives CASSLPQSTNEKLFF.